This TCR beta chain was recorded in a study of T cell changes during pregnancy in multiple sclerosis. The CDR3 extends over 15 amino acids. Trimming stripped 5 bases from V and 3 bases from J, with 16 bases between. Looked up from germline, CDR1 is MNHEY and CDR2 is SVGAGI. Here immunoSEQ multiplex PCR was the method, and the copy in TCRdb shows in-frame clones only, minus some. The table has tens of thousands of clones, roughly nine tenths seen once. This clone has just one count. The TCR was taken from a female donor in good health, enrolled as a control in a pregnancy study. V gene TRBV6-5 combines with J gene TRBJ1-1, with D tentatively TRBD1 (5 bases). Source: peripheral blood, taken in the first trimester of pregnancy. The CDR3 region is CASSLTGGRDTEAFF. CDR3 DNA: TGTGCCAGCAGTCTGACCGGGGGGAGGGACACTGAAGCTTTCTTT.